A selection of T cell receptor beta chains follows, all from one sample in a study of T cell changes during pregnancy in multiple sclerosis. TCRdb's copy holds only in-frame clones and misses some; the assay was immunoSEQ multiplex PCR. The sample lists about 100,000 clones; around 93% were seen once. This sample comprised peripheral blood, obtained after pregnancy. Receptors were obtained from a female donor with multiple sclerosis, enrolled in a pregnancy study. The CDR3 runs from the conserved cysteine through the conserved F or W. The D gene is left open where the match is weak. Not every row has a clone size; where given, it reads once, few, many or a size class.

>-|-|TRBJ2-7|16|TRBV21-1
TGTGCCAGCAGCAAAGTGGAAGCGGGAGGGAGCTACGAGCAGTACTTC
CASSKVEAGGSYEQYF
>-|-|TRBJ2-3|15|TRBV5-1
TGCGCCAGCAGCTTGGCAGGGATAATTGCAGATACGCAGTATTTT
CASSLAGIIADTQYF
>-|-|TRBJ2-1|17|TRBV7-6
TGTGCCAGCAGCCCCCTTTGGACAGCGGGGTCGTACAATGAGCAGTTCTTC
CASSPLWTAGSYNEQFF
>-|TRBD2|TRBJ2-1|15|TRBV7-3
TGTGCCAGCAGCTTACTCGGGGACTATTACAATGAGCAGTTCTTC
CASSLLGDYYNEQFF
>-|-|TRBJ2-2|17|TRBV7-2
TGTGCCAGCAGCTTAGCTGGGGCAGGAATGAACACCGGGGAGCTGTTTTTT
CASSLAGAGMNTGELFF
>-|-|TRBJ1-2|13|TRBV4-3
TGCGCCAGCAGCCCGGGCGCAGGGCGTCGCTACACCTTC
CASSPGAGRRYTF
>-|-|TRBJ1-5|15|TRBV5-5
TGTGCCAGCAGCTCTGGACAGCTGCCCACTCAGCCCCAGCATTTT
CASSSGQLPTQPQHF
>-|TRBD1|TRBJ2-7|14|TRBV9
TGTGCCAGCAGCTCCCGGACAGGTACCTACGAGCAGTACTTC
CASSSRTGTYEQYF
>-|TRBD1|TRBJ1-1|13|TRBV29-1
TGCAGCGGACTGACAGGGGGTCTGACTGAAGCTTTCTTT
CSGLTGGLTEAFF
>few|-|TRBJ2-3|15|TRBV27
TGTGCCACTCGGCAGGGACACGATGTCACAGATACGCAGTATTTT
CATRQGHDVTDTQYF
>-|TRBD2|TRBJ2-1|15|TRBV19
TGTGCCAGTACCACCAAGCGGGACGGATACAATGAGCAGTTCTTC
CASTTKRDGYNEQFF
>-|TRBD2|TRBJ2-3|15|TRBV6-5
TGTGCCAGCAGTCAAAGCGGGAGCGCGGGAGATACGCAGTATTTT
CASSQSGSAGDTQYF
>-|TRBD1|TRBJ1-1|14|TRBV7-2
TGTGCCAGCAGCTCATCCACGACAGGGGGAAAAGCTTTCTTT
CASSSSTTGGKAFF
>-|TRBD2|TRBJ2-1|14|TRBV5-4
TGTGCCAGCAGTTGGACTAGCGGGTACAATGAGCAGTTCTTC
CASSWTSGYNEQFF
>once|-|TRBJ1-2|14|TRBV7-9
TGTGCCAGCAGCATAGGAGGAACTAACTATGGCTACACCTTC
CASSIGGTNYGYTF
>-|TRBD1|TRBJ2-7|14|TRBV5-1
TGCGCCAGCAGCTTAGGGACAGGACACTACGAGCAGTACTTC
CASSLGTGHYEQYF
>-|TRBD1|TRBJ1-1|13|TRBV30
TGTGCCTGGAGGGGGGACAGGGCCACTGAAGCTTTCTTT
CAWRGDRATEAFF
>-|-|TRBJ2-2|14|TRBV4-3
TGCGCCAGCAGCCAAGGGGCGTCGACCGGGGAGCTGTTTTTT
CASSQGASTGELFF
>-|-|TRBJ1-3|13|TRBV28
TGTGCCAGCAGATTTCACTCTGGAAACACCATATATTTT
CASRFHSGNTIYF
>-|-|TRBJ1-6|17|TRBV27
TGTGCCAGCAGTCCTGTCGATCCCAGCGTCTATAATTCACCCCTCCACTTT
CASSPVDPSVYNSPLHF
>-|-|TRBJ2-7|15|TRBV6-5
TGTGCCAGCAGTTACGGCGGGGAAGGTTACTACGAGCAGTACTTC
CASSYGGEGYYEQYF
>-|-|TRBJ1-1|14|TRBV27
TGTGCCAGCAGTTTTTTCTCCAGGGACACTGAAGCTTTCTTT
CASSFFSRDTEAFF
>-|TRBD2|TRBJ2-6|20|TRBV5-1
TGCGCCAGCAGCCCCCGACCGCCGGGACTAGCGGGGAGTGGGGCCAACGTCCTGACTTTC
CASSPRPPGLAGSGANVLTF
>-|TRBD1|TRBJ1-2|16|TRBV28
TGTGCCAGCAGGACGGGACAGGGGGCGGTTCGTTATGGCTACACCTTC
CASRTGQGAVRYGYTF
>-|TRBD2|TRBJ2-7|19|TRBV4-1
TGCGCCAGCAGCCAAGTTGGTGCACTAGCGGGAGGGGGGACCTACGAGCAGTACTTC
CASSQVGALAGGGTYEQYF
>-|TRBD1|TRBJ1-2|15|TRBV27
TGTGCCAGCAGATCAACAGGGGGCTTTCCCCTCATCTACACCTTC
CASRSTGGFPLIYTF
>-|-|TRBJ2-2|15|TRBV5-1
TGCGCCAGCAGCTGGCAGCGAACCTCCTCAGGGGAGCTGTTTTTT
CASSWQRTSSGELFF